This T cell receptor beta chain was sequenced for a study of blood T cell repertoires in COVID-19. Study information: PBMCs, B-cell-depleted T cells, or T cells provided the cDNA or gDNA that made up the material.

V dropped 0 bases and J dropped 2; count of bases not matched to a gene: 10. The germline CDR1 and CDR2 sequences are SGHTA and FQGNSA. CDR3 length: 18 amino acids. Using immunoSEQ multiplex PCR, the repertoire was profiled, and TCRdb retains in-frame clones only, with some absent. Of around 230,000 clones in the sample, approximately 86% were seen once. Material: peripheral blood. The source is a man aged 55-75 years who had recovered from COVID-19. V gene TRBV7-2 combines with J gene TRBJ2-1; 7 nucleotides agree with TRBD2. The CDR3 nucleotides read TGTGCCAGCAGCTTAGCTGGGATACTAGCGCTCCCCTACAATGAGCAGTTCTTC. Translated: CASSLAGILALPYNEQFF.